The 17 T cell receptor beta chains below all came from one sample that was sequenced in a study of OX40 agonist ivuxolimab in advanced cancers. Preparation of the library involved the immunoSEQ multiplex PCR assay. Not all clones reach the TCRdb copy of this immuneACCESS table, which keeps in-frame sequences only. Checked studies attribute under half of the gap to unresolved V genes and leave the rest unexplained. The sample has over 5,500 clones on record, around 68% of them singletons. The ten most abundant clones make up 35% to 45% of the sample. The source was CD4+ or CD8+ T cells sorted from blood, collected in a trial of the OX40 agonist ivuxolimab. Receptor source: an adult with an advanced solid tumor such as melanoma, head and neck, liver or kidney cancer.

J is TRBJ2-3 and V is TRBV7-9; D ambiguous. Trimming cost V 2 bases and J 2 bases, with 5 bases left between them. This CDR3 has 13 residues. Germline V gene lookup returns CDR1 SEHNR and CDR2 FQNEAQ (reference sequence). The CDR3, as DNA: TGTGCCAGCAGCTTATCGCTCACAGATACGCAGTATTTT. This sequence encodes CASSLSLTDTQYF.

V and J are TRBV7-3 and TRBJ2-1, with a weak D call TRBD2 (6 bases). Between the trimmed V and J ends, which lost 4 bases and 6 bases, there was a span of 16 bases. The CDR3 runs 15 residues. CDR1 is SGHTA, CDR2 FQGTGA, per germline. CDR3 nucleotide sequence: TGTGCCAGCAGCTCGGGGGTGTGGGCCCGCAATGAGCAGTTCTTC. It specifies CASSSGVWARNEQFF.

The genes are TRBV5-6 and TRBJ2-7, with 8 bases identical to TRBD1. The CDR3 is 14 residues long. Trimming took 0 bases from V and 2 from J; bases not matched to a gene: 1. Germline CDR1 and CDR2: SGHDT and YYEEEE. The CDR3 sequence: CASSLGQGPYEQYF. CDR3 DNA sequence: TGTGCCAGCAGCTTGGGACAGGGGCCCTACGAGCAGTACTTC.

DNA for the CDR3: TGTGCCAGCAGCTTTAGACAAAGGACAATTAACTACGAGCAGTACTTC. Its protein product is CASSFRQRTINYEQYF. This rearrangement joins TRBV7-2 to TRBJ2-7; maybe TRBD1 (5 bases). Germline assignment: CDR1 SGHTA and CDR2 FQGNSA. The V and J ends lost 3 bases and 3 bases respectively, with 18 bases between them. This CDR3 has 16 amino acids. Full variable domain (remainder filled in from reference TRBV7-2 and TRBJ2-7): GAGVSQSPSNKVTEKGKDVELRCDPISGHTALYWYRQSLGQGLEFLIYFQGNSAPDKSGLPSDRFSAERTGGSVSTLTIQRTQQEDSAVYLCASSFRQRTINYEQYFGPGTRLTVT.

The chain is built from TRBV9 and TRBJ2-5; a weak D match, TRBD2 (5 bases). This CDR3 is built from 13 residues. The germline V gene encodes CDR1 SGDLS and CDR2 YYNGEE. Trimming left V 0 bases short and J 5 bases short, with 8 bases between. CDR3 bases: TGTGCCAGCAGCGTAGAGGAGGCGGAGACCCAGTACTTC. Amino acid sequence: CASSVEEAETQYF. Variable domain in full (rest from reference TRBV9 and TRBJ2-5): DSGVTQTPKHLITATGQRVTLRCSPRSGDLSVYWYQQSLDQGLQFLIQYYNGEERAKGNILERFSAQQFPDLHSELNLSSLELGDSALYFCASSVEEAETQYFGPGTRLLVL.

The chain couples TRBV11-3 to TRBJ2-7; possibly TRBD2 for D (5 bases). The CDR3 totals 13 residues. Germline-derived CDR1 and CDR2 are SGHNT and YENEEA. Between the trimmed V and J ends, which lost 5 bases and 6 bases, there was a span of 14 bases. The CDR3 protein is CASSLEGRSEQYF. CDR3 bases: TGTGCCAGCAGCCTGGAAGGGAGATCCGAGCAGTACTTC.

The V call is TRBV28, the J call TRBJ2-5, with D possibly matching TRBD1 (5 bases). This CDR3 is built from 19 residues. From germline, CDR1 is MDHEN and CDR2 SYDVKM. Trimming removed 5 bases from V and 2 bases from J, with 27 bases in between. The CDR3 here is CASSLITRQSSNLQETQYF. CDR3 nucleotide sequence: TGTGCCAGCAGTCTAATAACCCGACAGAGCTCTAACCTACAAGAGACCCAGTACTTC. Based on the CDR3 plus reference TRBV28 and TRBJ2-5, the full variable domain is DVKVTQSSRYLVKRTGEKVFLECVQDMDHENMFWYRQDPGLGLRLIYFSYDVKMKEKGDIPEGYSVSREKKERFSLILESASTNQTSMYLCASSLITRQSSNLQETQYFGPGTRLLVL.

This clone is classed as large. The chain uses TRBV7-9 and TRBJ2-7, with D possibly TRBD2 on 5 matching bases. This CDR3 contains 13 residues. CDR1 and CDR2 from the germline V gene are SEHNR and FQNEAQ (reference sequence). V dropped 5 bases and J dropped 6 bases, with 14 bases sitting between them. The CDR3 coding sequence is TGTGCCAGCAGCCTGGAAGGGAGATCCGAGCAGTACTTC. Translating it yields CASSLEGRSEQYF.

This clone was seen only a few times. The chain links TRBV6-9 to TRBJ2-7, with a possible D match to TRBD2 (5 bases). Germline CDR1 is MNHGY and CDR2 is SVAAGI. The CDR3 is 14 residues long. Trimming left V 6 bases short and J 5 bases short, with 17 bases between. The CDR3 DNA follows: TGTGCCAGCAGCCCCTACCTCGAGGGCGACGAGCAGTACTTC. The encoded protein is CASSPYLEGDEQYF.

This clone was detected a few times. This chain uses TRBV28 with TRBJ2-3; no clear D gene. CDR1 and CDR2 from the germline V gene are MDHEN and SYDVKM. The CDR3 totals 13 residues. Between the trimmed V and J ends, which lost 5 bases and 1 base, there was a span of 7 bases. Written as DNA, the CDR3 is TGTGCCAGCAGTCGTCGGGGCACAGATACGCAGTATTTT. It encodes CASSRRGTDTQYF.

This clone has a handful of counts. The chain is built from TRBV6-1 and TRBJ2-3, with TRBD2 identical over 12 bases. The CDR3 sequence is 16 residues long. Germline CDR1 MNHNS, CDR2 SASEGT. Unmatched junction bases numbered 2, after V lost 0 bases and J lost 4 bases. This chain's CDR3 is CASSEALAGGADTQYF. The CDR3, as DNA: TGTGCCAGCAGTGAAGCGCTAGCGGGAGGGGCAGATACGCAGTATTTT.

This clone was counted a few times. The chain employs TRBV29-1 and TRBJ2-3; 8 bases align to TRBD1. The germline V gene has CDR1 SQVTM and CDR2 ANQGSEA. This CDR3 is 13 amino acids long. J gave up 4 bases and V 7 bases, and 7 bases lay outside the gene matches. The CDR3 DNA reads TGCAGCGCCGACAGGGGTCCCCCAGATACGCAGTATTTT. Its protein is CSADRGPPDTQYF.

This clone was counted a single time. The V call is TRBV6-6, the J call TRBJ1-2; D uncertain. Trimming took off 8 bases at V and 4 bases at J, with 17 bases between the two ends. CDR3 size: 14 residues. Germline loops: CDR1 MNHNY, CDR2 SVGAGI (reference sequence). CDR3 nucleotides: TGTGCCAGCTGTCCCTCCCTCAGGATCTATGGCTACACCTTC. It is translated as CASCPSLRIYGYTF.

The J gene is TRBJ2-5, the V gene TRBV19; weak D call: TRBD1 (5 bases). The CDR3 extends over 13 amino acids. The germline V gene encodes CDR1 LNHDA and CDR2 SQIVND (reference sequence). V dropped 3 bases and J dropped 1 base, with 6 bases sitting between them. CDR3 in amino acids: CASSMDIQETQYF. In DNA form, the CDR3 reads TGTGCCAGTAGTATGGACATCCAAGAGACCCAGTACTTC.

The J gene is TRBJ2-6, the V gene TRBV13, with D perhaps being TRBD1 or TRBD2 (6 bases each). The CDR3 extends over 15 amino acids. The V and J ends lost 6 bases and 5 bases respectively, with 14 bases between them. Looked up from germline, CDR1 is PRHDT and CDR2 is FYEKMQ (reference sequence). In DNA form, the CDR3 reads TGTGCCAGCAGTATCCCGGGGGCCTGGGCCAACGTCCTGACTTTC. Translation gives CASSIPGAWANVLTF.

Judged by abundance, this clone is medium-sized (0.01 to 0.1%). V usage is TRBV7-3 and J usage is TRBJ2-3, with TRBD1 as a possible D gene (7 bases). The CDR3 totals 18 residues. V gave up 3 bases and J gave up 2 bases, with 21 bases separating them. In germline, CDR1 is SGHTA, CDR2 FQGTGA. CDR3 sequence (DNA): TGTGCCAGCAGCTTCCAAGACGGGGGACAGCCTAACACAGATACGCAGTATTTT. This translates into CASSFQDGGQPNTDTQYF. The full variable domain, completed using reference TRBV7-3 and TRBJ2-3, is GAGVSQTPSNKVTEKGKYVELRCDPISGHTALYWYRQSLGQGPEFLIYFQGTGAADDSGLPNDRFFAVRPEGSVSTLKIQRTERGDSAVYLCASSFQDGGQPNTDTQYFGPGTRLTVL.

DNA for the CDR3: TGTGCCAGTAGTCCGGGATGGGATACGCAGTATTTT. It specifies CASSPGWDTQYF. The gene calls are TRBV19 and TRBJ2-3; perhaps TRBD2 as D (5 bases). The CDR3 extends over 12 amino acids. V lost 5 bases to trimming and J lost 6 bases, with 9 bases between them. Germline-derived CDR1 and CDR2 are LNHDA and SQIVND (reference sequence).